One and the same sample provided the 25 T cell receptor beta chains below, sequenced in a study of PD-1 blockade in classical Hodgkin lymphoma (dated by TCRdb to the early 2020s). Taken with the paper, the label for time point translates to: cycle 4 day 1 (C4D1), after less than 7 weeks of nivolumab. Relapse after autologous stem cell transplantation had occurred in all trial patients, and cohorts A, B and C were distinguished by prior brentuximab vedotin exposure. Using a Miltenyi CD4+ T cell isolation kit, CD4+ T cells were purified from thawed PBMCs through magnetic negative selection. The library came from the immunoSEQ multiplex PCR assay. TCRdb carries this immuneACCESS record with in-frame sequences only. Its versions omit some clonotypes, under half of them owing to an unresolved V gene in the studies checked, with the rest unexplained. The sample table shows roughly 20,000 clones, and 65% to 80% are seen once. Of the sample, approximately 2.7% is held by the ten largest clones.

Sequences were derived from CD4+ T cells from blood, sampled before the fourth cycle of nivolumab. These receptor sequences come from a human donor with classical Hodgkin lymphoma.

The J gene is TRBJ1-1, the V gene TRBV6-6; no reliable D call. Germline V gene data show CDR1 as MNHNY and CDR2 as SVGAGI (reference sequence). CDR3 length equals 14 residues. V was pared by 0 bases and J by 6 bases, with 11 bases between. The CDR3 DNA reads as TGTGCCAGCAGTTACTCGAGATGGTCTCCTGAAGCTTTCTTT. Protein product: CASSYSRWSPEAFF.

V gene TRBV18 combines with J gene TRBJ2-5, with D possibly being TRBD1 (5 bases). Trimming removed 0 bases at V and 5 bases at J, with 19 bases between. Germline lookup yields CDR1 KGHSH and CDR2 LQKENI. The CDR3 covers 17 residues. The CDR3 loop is CASSPPEVRASLETQYF. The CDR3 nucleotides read TGTGCCAGCTCACCACCCGAGGTCAGGGCGTCTTTGGAGACCCAGTACTTC.

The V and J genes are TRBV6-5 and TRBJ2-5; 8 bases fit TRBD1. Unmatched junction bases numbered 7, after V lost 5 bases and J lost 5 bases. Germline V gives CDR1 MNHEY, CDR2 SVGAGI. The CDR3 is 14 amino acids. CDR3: CASSHRGNAETQYF. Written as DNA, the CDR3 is TGTGCCAGCAGTCACAGGGGGAACGCGGAGACCCAGTACTTC.

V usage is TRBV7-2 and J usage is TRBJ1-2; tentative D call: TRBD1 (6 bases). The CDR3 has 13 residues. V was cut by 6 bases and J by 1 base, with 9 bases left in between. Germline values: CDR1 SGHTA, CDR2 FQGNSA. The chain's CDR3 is CASRRGSNYGYTF. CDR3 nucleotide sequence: TGTGCCAGCAGGAGGGGGAGTAACTATGGCTACACCTTC. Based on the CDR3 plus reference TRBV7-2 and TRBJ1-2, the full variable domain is GAGVSQSPSNKVTEKGKDVELRCDPISGHTALYWYRQSLGQGLEFLIYFQGNSAPDKSGLPSDRFSAERTGGSVSTLTIQRTQQEDSAVYLCASRRGSNYGYTFGSGTRLTVV.

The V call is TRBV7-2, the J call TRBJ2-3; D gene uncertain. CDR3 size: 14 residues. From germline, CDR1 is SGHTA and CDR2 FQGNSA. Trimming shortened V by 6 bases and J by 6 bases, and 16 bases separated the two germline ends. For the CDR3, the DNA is TGTGCCAGCAGTCCGACCTATGTGGGGGATACGCAGTATTTT. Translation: CASSPTYVGDTQYF.

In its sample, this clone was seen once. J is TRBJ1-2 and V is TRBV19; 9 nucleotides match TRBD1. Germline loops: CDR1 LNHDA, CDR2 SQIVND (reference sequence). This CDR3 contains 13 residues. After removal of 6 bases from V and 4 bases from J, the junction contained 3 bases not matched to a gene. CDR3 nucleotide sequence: TGTGCCAGTAGAATGGGACAGGGCTATGGCTACACCTTC. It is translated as CASRMGQGYGYTF.

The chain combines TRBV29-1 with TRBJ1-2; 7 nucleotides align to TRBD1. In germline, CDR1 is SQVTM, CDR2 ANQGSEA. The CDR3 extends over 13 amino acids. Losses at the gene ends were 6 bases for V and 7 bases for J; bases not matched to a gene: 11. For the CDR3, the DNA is TGCAGCGTCAGGGGTCGGACAGGTCTTGGCTACACCTTC. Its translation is CSVRGRTGLGYTF.

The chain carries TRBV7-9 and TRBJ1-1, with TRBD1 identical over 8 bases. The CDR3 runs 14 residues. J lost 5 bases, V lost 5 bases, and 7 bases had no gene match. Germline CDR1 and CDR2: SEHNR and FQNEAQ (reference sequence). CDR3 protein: CASSDGQGWTEAFF. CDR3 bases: TGTGCCAGCAGCGACGGACAGGGATGGACTGAAGCTTTCTTT.

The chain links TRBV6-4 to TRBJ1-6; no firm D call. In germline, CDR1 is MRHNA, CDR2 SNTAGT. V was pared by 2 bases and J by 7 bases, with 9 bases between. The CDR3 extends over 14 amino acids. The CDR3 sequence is CASSDGRRNSPLHF. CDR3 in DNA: TGTGCCAGCAGTGACGGCAGGAGGAATTCACCCCTCCACTTT.

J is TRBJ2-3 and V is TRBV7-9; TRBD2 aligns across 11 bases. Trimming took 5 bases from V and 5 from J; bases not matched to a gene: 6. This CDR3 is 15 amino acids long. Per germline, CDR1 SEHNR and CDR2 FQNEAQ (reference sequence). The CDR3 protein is CASSAVAGGRDTQYF. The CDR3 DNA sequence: TGTGCCAGCAGCGCAGTAGCGGGAGGGAGAGATACGCAGTATTTT. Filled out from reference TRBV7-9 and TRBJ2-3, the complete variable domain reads DTGVSQNPRHKITKRGQNVTFRCDPISEHNRLYWYRQTLGQGPEFLTYFQNEAQLEKSRLLSDRFSAERPKGSFSTLEIQRTEQGDSAMYLCASSAVAGGRDTQYFGPGTRLTVL.

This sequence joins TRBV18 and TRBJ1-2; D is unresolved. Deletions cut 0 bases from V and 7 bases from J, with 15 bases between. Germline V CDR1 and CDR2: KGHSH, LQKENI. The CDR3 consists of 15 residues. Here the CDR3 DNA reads TGTGCCAGCTCACCACCGGCCATAAAAGTGGGTGGCTACACCTTC. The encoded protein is CASSPPAIKVGGYTF.

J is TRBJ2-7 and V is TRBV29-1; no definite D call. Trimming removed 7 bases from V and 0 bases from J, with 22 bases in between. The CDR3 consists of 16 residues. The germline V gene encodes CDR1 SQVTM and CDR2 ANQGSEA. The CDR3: CSAQVRLPNVSYEQYF. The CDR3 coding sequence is TGCAGCGCCCAGGTGAGGCTCCCCAACGTCTCCTACGAGCAGTACTTC.

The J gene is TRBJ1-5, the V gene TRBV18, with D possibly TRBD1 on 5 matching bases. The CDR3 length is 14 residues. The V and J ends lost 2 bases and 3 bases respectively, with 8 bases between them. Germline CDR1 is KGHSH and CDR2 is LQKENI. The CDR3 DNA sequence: TGTGCCAGCTCACCAGTGGACACCAATCAGCCCCAGCATTTT. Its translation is CASSPVDTNQPQHF.

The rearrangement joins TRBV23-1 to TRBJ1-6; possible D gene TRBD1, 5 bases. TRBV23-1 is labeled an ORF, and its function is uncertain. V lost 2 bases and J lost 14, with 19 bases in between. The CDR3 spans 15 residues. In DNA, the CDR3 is TGCGCCAGCAGTCAACCCGGACGGGTCGCGGGGGCCCTCCACTTT. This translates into CASSQPGRVAGALHF.

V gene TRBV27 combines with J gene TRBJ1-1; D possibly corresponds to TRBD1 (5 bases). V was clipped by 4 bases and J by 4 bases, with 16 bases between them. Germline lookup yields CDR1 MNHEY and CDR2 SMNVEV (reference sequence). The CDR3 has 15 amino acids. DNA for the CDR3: TGTGCCAGCAGTTCCCAGGGCGCCGGCGGCACTGAAGCTTTCTTT. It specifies CASSSQGAGGTEAFF.

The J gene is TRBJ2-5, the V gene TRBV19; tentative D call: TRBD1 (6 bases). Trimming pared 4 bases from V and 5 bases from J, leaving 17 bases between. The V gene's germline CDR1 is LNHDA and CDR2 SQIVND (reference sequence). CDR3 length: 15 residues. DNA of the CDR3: TGTGCCAGTAGTAGAACAGGGCTCCTTGAGGAGACCCAGTACTTC. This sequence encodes CASSRTGLLEETQYF.

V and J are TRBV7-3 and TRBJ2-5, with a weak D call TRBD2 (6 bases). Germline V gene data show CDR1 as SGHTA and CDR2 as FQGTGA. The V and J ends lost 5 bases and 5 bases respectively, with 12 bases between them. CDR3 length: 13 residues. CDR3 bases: TGTGCCAGCAGCGGCGGGATAGGGGAGACCCAGTACTTC. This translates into CASSGGIGETQYF.

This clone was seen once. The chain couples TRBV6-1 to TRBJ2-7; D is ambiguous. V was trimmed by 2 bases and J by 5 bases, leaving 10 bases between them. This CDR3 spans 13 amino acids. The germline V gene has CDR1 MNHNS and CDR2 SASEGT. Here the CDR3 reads CASSELQADEQYF. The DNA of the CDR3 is TGTGCCAGCAGTGAACTTCAGGCCGACGAGCAGTACTTC.

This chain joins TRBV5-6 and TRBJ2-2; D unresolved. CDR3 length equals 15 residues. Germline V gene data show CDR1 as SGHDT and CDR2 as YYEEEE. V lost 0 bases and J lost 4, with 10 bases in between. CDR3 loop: CASSLVVKGTGELFF. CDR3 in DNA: TGTGCCAGCAGCTTGGTAGTAAAGGGCACCGGGGAGCTGTTTTTT.

The CDR3 loop is CASSFGQGIGEQFF. In nucleotides, the CDR3 is TGTGCCAGCAGCTTCGGACAGGGTATCGGTGAGCAGTTCTTC. The V gene is TRBV5-6, the J gene TRBJ2-1; 8 bases line up with TRBD1. The CDR3 contains 14 residues. The junction had 7 bases not matched to a gene; V was cut back by 2 bases and J by 9 bases. Germline-derived CDR1 and CDR2 are SGHDT and YYEEEE.

Written as DNA, the CDR3 is TGTGCCAGCAGCTTACTCCAGGGCTCTGGAAACACCATATATTTT. Translated: CASSLLQGSGNTIYF. This chain uses TRBV7-9 with TRBJ1-3; tentative D call: TRBD1 (5 bases). The CDR3 has 15 residues. V was cut by 2 bases and J by 0 bases, with 8 bases left in between. CDR1 is SEHNR, CDR2 FQNEAQ, per germline (reference sequence). Full variable domain (remainder filled in from reference TRBV7-9 and TRBJ1-3): DTGVSQNPRHKITKRGQNVTFRCDPISEHNRLYWYRQTLGQGPEFLTYFQNEAQLEKSRLLSDRFSAERPKGSFSTLEIQRTEQGDSAMYLCASSLLQGSGNTIYFGEGSWLTVV.

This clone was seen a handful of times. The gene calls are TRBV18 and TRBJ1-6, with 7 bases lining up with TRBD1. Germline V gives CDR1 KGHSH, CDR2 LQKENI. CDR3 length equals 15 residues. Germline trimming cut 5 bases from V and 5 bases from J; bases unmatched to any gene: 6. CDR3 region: CASSDRDSDNSPLHF. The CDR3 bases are TGTGCCAGCTCAGACCGGGACAGCGATAATTCACCCCTCCACTTT.

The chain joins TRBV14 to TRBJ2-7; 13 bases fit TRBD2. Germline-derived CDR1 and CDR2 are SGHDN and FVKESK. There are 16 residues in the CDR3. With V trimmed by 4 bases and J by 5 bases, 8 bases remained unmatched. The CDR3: CASSPRTSGGANEQYF. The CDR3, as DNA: TGTGCCAGCAGCCCGCGAACTAGCGGGGGGGCAAACGAGCAGTACTTC.

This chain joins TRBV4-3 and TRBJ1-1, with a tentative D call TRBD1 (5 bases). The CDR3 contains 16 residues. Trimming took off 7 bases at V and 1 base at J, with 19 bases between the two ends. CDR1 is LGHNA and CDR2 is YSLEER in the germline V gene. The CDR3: CASNLRGTGGNTEAFF. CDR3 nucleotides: TGCGCCAGCAACCTACGGGGGACGGGGGGGAACACTGAAGCTTTCTTT.

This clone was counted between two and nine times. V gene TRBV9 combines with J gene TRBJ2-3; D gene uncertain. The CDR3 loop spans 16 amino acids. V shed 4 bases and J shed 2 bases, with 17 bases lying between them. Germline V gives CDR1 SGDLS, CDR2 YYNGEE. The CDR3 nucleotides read TGTGCCAGCAGCCCCACCGTACGCTCATTCACAGATACGCAGTATTTT. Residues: CASSPTVRSFTDTQYF. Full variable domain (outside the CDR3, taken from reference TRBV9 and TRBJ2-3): DSGVTQTPKHLITATGQRVTLRCSPRSGDLSVYWYQQSLDQGLQFLIQYYNGEERAKGNILERFSAQQFPDLHSELNLSSLELGDSALYFCASSPTVRSFTDTQYFGPGTRLTVL.